These 4 T cell receptor beta chains were sequenced from one sample in a study of T cell responses to AZD1222 COVID-19 vaccine. The repertoire was sequenced with immunoSEQ multiplex PCR; TCRdb's copy has only in-frame clones and lacks some. Of some 150,000 clones listed, about 90% were seen once; the top ten hold more than 2.5%. This specimen was peripheral blood, taken on day 0 of AZD1222 vaccination. All receptors come from an adult in good health.

The sample holds one count of this clone. The CDR3, as DNA: TGCGCCAGCAGCTTCCGGACGAGCGCAAGTAGGTACGAGCAGTACTTC. This gives the protein CASSFRTSASRYEQYF. This sequence joins TRBV4-3 and TRBJ2-7, with D uncertain. Germline V lookup: CDR1 LGHNA, CDR2 YSLEER. The CDR3 is 16 residues long. Trimming removed 5 bases at V and 4 bases at J, with 21 bases between.

The V call is TRBV28, the J call TRBJ2-5; D tentatively fits TRBD1 or TRBD2 (5 bases each). This CDR3 contains 17 residues. CDR1 MDHEN and CDR2 SYDVKM come from the germline V gene. V shed 7 bases and J shed 4 bases, with 25 bases lying between them. CDR3 bases: TGTGCCAGCACTCGCCCCCTATCCCAGGGAGAGGGAGAGACCCAGTACTTC. Translating gives CASTRPLSQGEGETQYF.

This clone turned up a few times. Other DNA sequences in this specimen translate into the identical CDR3. The chain is built from TRBV7-2 and TRBJ2-5, with D possibly called TRBD1 or TRBD2 (5 bases each). The CDR3 contains 13 residues. CDR1 and CDR2 from the germline V gene are SGHTA and FQGNSA. With 3 bases removed from V and 5 bases from J, the gap between germline ends came to 10 bases. CDR3 in DNA: TGTGCCAGCAGCTTGGGGACGAGGGAGACCCAGTACTTC. Translating gives CASSLGTRETQYF.

This chain connects TRBV5-1 to TRBJ1-4; D is ambiguous. The germline V gene has CDR1 SGHRS and CDR2 YFSETQ. This CDR3 is built from 15 residues. Trimming left V 1 base short and J 3 bases short, with 10 bases between. The CDR3 region has the DNA TGCGCCAGCAGCTTGATTCCGCTGGCTAATGAAAAACTGTTTTTT. Translated: CASSLIPLANEKLFF.